This T cell receptor (beta chain) was identified in a study of graft-versus-host responses after intestinal transplantation (dated by TCRdb to the early 2020s). In terms of the full investigation: Recipients received multivisceral, liver-intestinal, or isolated intestinal transplants. Bulk TCR-beta CDR3 sequencing was used to track graft-versus-host and host-versus-graft alloreactive T cell clones in the graft, circulation and bone marrow after intestinal transplantation. Donor T cell macrochimerism was defined as a peak of at least 4% donor T cells among recipient peripheral blood mononuclear cells. Instead of going to the commercial service, samples from a few later patients were sequenced in-house on an Illumina MiSeq and processed with MiXCR. The cohort enrolled 20 to 30 intestinal transplant recipients including one retransplant, and a few patients lacking pretransplant specimens were excluded. Every recipient was given anti-thymocyte globulin induction, then maintenance tacrolimus and steroids for approximately 3 years. Alloreactive clones were identified by sequencing pre-transplant mixed lymphocyte reaction products and comparing them with unstimulated pre-transplant donor and recipient T cells.

V is reduced by 0 bases and J by 2 bases, leaving a spacing of 11 bases between them. CDR1 and CDR2, per the germline V gene, are SNHLY and FYNNEI. Including cysteine and phenylalanine, the CDR3 has 15 amino acids. The read is trimmed to its CDR3 DNA, 45 bases read in frame from base 1. With respect to this clone: Its antigen is still unknown. Base qualities are not at hand, and no much larger clone is one base apart.

The meaning of the sample's time point label: cells obtained before transplantation from donor or recipient. CD3+CD4+ and CD3+CD8+ populations were FACS-sorted from unstimulated pre-transplant donor and recipient cells taken from spleen or lymph nodes. Results and caveats for the whole study, not just this receptor: High GvH to HvG T cell clonal ratios were observed in the allografts of patients with donor T cell macrochimerism. Peak levels of circulating GvH clones were associated with declines in HvG clones early after transplant. The conclusions were limited by the relatively low number and heterogeneity of the intestinal transplant patients. GvH clones were detected in recipient bone marrow, and some of these GvH clones were observed earlier in ileal mucosa or blood, consistent with an intestinal mucosal origin.

The library was obtained by the immunoSEQ multiplex PCR assay. For most patients, genomic DNA was isolated with the Qiagen DNeasy Blood and Tissue Kit and sent frozen to Adaptive Biotechnologies for TCR sequencing. Adaptive Biotechnologies carried out high-throughput TCR-beta CDR3 sequencing of genomic DNA for most patients. Per the source publication's procedure: Adaptive's ImmunoSEQ software supplied the TCR sequencing data for around 17 patients, while MiXCR and VDJtools were used to process three other patients. To correct CD4 versus CD8 sorting errors, sequences present in both subsets at a frequency ratio below 5:1 were removed. CDR3 nucleotide sequences shared between donor and recipient were removed because the origin of such sequences could not be assigned. To be classed as alloreactive, a clone needed at least 2-fold expansion over unstimulated cells and a minimum CFSE-low frequency of 0.002% (template counts) or 0.001% (read counts). A clone was considered mappable if detected in the sequenced pre-transplant spleen, lymph node, or MLR CFSE-low populations of the donor or recipient. Cumulative frequency of alloreactive clones was calculated as a percentage of all sequences weighted by copy number. Drawn from immuneACCESS, this table holds only the in-frame rearrangements with V and J called that TCRdb kept. Clones are partly lost; checked studies trace under half to an unresolved V gene and leave the rest unexplained. That table gives V, J and clone size, and the DNA gave D and trimming. The sample includes about 120,000 clones, with approximately 92% observed a single time. Together, the top ten hold more than 0.095% of the sample.

The sequence was collected from a human donor who received an intestinal transplant. Specimen: unstimulated CD4+ T cells sorted from spleen or lymph node cells, collected before intestinal transplant. The rearrangement joined TRBV2 to TRBJ2-7, with a tentative D call of TRBD1 or TRBD2, each matching 5 bases. The CDR3 region: CASSEAGTAPYEQYF. The DNA is TGTGCCAGCAGTGAAGCCGGGACCGCCCCCTACGAGCAGTACTTC.